A selection of T cell receptor beta chains follows, all from one sample in a study of T-cell memory formation after mild COVID-19. TCRdb re-analysed the 5' RACE reads in MiXCR, keeping a single row per CDR3 protein. The table lists approximately 390,000 distinct CDR3 sequences, approximately 15% of them singletons. What was sequenced was PBMCs or a T cell subset sorted from them (not recorded which). The origin of the receptors is a man between 18 and 35 years old who had mild COVID-19 (a few samples of this study predate the infection). Cell type and time point are not known. CDR3s include the opening cysteine and the closing phenylalanine or tryptophan. Fields, in order: CDR3 DNA, CDR3 protein, D gene, clone size, CDR3 length, J gene, V gene. A D gene is named only where the DNA matches it firmly. Clone size is given for some rows only: seen once, a few or many times, or a class if the clone is expanded.

CDR3 DNA: TGTGCCAGCAGCCACTCAACGTGGGGGGGGCAAGAGACCCAGTACTTC
CDR3 protein: CASSHSTWGGQETQYF
D gene: TRBD2
clone size: NA
CDR3 length: 16
J gene: TRBJ2-5
V gene: TRBV7-2

CDR3 DNA: TGTGCCAGCAGTTTTAATTCCTGGGGCAGGGAGTTCGGCTACACCTTC
CDR3 protein: CASSFNSWGREFGYTF
D gene: NA
clone size: few
CDR3 length: 16
J gene: TRBJ1-2
V gene: TRBV28

CDR3 DNA: TGTGCCAGCAGCTTTCGTGGGTCCCAAGAGACCCAGTACTTC
CDR3 protein: CASSFRGSQETQYF
D gene: NA
clone size: many
CDR3 length: 14
J gene: TRBJ2-5
V gene: TRBV5-5

CDR3 DNA: TGTGCCAGCAGCCCCCACAATTTCGGTGCTGAGAGTAACACCATATATTTT
CDR3 protein: CASSPHNFGAESNTIYF
D gene: NA
clone size: NA
CDR3 length: 17
J gene: TRBJ1-3
V gene: TRBV7-2

CDR3 DNA: TGTGCCAGCAGCTCGGGGGTACTACGGAATTCACCCCTCCACTTT
CDR3 protein: CASSSGVLRNSPLHF
D gene: NA
clone size: NA
CDR3 length: 15
J gene: TRBJ1-6
V gene: TRBV28

CDR3 DNA: TGTGCCAGCAGCTGGGGAGACAGGGCCCAAATCCTCACCGGGGAGCTGTTTTTT
CDR3 protein: CASSWGDRAQILTGELFF
D gene: TRBD1
clone size: NA
CDR3 length: 18
J gene: TRBJ2-2
V gene: TRBV12-3/TRBV12-4

CDR3 DNA: TGTGCCAGCAGTTACGGGGGGGCCCAAGAGACCCAGTACTTC
CDR3 protein: CASSYGGAQETQYF
D gene: NA
clone size: few
CDR3 length: 14
J gene: TRBJ2-5
V gene: TRBV6-5

CDR3 DNA: TGCGCCAGCAGCTTGGAGGGGGGAGTGTTCGATGAGCAGTTCTTC
CDR3 protein: CASSLEGGVFDEQFF
D gene: NA
clone size: many
CDR3 length: 15
J gene: TRBJ2-1
V gene: TRBV5-1

CDR3 DNA: TGCAGTGCTAGAGATTCACTCGGAAGGGCCGGGTATGAGCAGTTCTTC
CDR3 protein: CSARDSLGRAGYEQFF
D gene: NA
clone size: NA
CDR3 length: 16
J gene: TRBJ2-1
V gene: TRBV20-1

CDR3 DNA: TGTGCCAGCAGTTTTAGCCTAGCGGGGTCTAATGAGCAGTTCTTC
CDR3 protein: CASSFSLAGSNEQFF
D gene: TRBD2
clone size: NA
CDR3 length: 15
J gene: TRBJ2-1
V gene: TRBV12-3/TRBV12-4

CDR3 DNA: TGCAGTGCTAGAGGGGGGCCAAGCGGGGCCATATGGCAGTTCTTC
CDR3 protein: CSARGGPSGAIWQFF
D gene: NA
clone size: NA
CDR3 length: 15
J gene: TRBJ2-1
V gene: TRBV20-1

CDR3 DNA: TGTGCCAGCAGCTTAGTGGTTTGGGGAATCCAAGAGACCCAGTACTTC
CDR3 protein: CASSLVVWGIQETQYF
D gene: NA
clone size: NA
CDR3 length: 16
J gene: TRBJ2-5
V gene: TRBV7-9

CDR3 DNA: TGTGCCAGCAGCCTCGGGGCCAGCTATGGCTACACCTTC
CDR3 protein: CASSLGASYGYTF
D gene: NA
clone size: many
CDR3 length: 13
J gene: TRBJ1-2
V gene: TRBV12-3/TRBV12-4

CDR3 DNA: TGCGCCAGCAGCTTGACGGATGGGAAATATGAAAAACTGTTTTTT
CDR3 protein: CASSLTDGKYEKLFF
D gene: NA
clone size: many
CDR3 length: 15
J gene: TRBJ1-4
V gene: TRBV5-1

CDR3 DNA: TGTGCCAGCAGTGACAGGGGCACCGGGGAGCTGTTTTTT
CDR3 protein: CASSDRGTGELFF
D gene: NA
clone size: medium-sized
CDR3 length: 13
J gene: TRBJ2-2
V gene: TRBV2

CDR3 DNA: TGTGCCAGCAGTTTCAGGGCTAGCGGGGGGGACGAGCAGTACTTC
CDR3 protein: CASSFRASGGDEQYF
D gene: TRBD2
clone size: NA
CDR3 length: 15
J gene: TRBJ2-7
V gene: TRBV12-3/TRBV12-4

CDR3 DNA: TGTGCCAGCAGTTACTCTGGGACAACTGGGCAGCCCCAGCATTTT
CDR3 protein: CASSYSGTTGQPQHF
D gene: NA
clone size: few
CDR3 length: 15
J gene: TRBJ1-5
V gene: TRBV6-5

CDR3 DNA: TGTGCCAGCAGCTTAGTCGGGACAGGGGGAACAGATACGCAGTATTTT
CDR3 protein: CASSLVGTGGTDTQYF
D gene: TRBD1
clone size: few
CDR3 length: 16
J gene: TRBJ2-3
V gene: TRBV7-9

CDR3 DNA: TGTGCCAGCAGTCTACGACTGGGGAATGAGCAGTTCTTC
CDR3 protein: CASSLRLGNEQFF
D gene: NA
clone size: NA
CDR3 length: 13
J gene: TRBJ2-1
V gene: TRBV12-3/TRBV12-4

CDR3 DNA: TGTGCCAGCGGTGGGAGTTGGGATACGCAGTATTTT
CDR3 protein: CASGGSWDTQYF
D gene: NA
clone size: few
CDR3 length: 12
J gene: TRBJ2-3
V gene: TRBV7-9

CDR3 DNA: TGTGCCAGCAGCCAGTCCGGGAGGGGGGAGACCCAGTACTTC
CDR3 protein: CASSQSGRGETQYF
D gene: TRBD2
clone size: few
CDR3 length: 14
J gene: TRBJ2-5
V gene: TRBV4-2

CDR3 DNA: TGCGCCAGCAGAAGAATGGAGTTGGAGACCCAGTACTTC
CDR3 protein: CASRRMELETQYF
D gene: NA
clone size: few
CDR3 length: 13
J gene: TRBJ2-5
V gene: TRBV5-1

CDR3 DNA: TGTGCCAGCAGCTTAGATAGGGGGGCGCGTTACGAGCAGTACTTC
CDR3 protein: CASSLDRGARYEQYF
D gene: NA
clone size: few
CDR3 length: 15
J gene: TRBJ2-7
V gene: TRBV7-2

CDR3 DNA: TGTGCCAGCAGCGACAGGAAAGGGCCCCAGCATTTT
CDR3 protein: CASSDRKGPQHF
D gene: NA
clone size: NA
CDR3 length: 12
J gene: TRBJ1-5
V gene: TRBV12-3/TRBV12-4

CDR3 DNA: TGTGCCAGCAGTGAGGGGGATACAGGCCAGCCCCAGCATTTT
CDR3 protein: CASSEGDTGQPQHF
D gene: NA
clone size: NA
CDR3 length: 14
J gene: TRBJ1-5
V gene: TRBV6-4

CDR3 DNA: TGTGCCATCAGTGACGAGGGCCCTGAAGCTTTCTTT
CDR3 protein: CAISDEGPEAFF
D gene: NA
clone size: NA
CDR3 length: 12
J gene: TRBJ1-1
V gene: TRBV10-3

CDR3 DNA: TGTGCCAGCAGTCTTCGGCTCAATCAGCCCCAGCATTTT
CDR3 protein: CASSLRLNQPQHF
D gene: NA
clone size: NA
CDR3 length: 13
J gene: TRBJ1-5
V gene: TRBV3-1

CDR3 DNA: TGCAGTGCTCAGCCCCAGCAGGGGAGGTCCTATGGCTACACCTTC
CDR3 protein: CSAQPQQGRSYGYTF
D gene: NA
clone size: few
CDR3 length: 15
J gene: TRBJ1-2
V gene: TRBV20-1

CDR3 DNA: TGTGCCAGCAACAGAGGCAGGGGAGATTATGGCTACACCTTC
CDR3 protein: CASNRGRGDYGYTF
D gene: NA
clone size: NA
CDR3 length: 14
J gene: TRBJ1-2
V gene: TRBV28

CDR3 DNA: TGTGCCACCAGTGATCCACTAGCGGGGGCCCCAGATACGCAGTATTTT
CDR3 protein: CATSDPLAGAPDTQYF
D gene: TRBD2
clone size: NA
CDR3 length: 16
J gene: TRBJ2-3
V gene: TRBV24-1

CDR3 DNA: TGCGCCAGCAGCCAGAGGGAACCAGTAAATTATGGCTACACCTTC
CDR3 protein: CASSQREPVNYGYTF
D gene: NA
clone size: NA
CDR3 length: 15
J gene: TRBJ1-2
V gene: TRBV4-1

CDR3 DNA: TGCGCCAGCAGCCCCACAGGGGGCTATGGCTACACCTTC
CDR3 protein: CASSPTGGYGYTF
D gene: TRBD1
clone size: NA
CDR3 length: 13
J gene: TRBJ1-2
V gene: TRBV4-3

CDR3 DNA: TGTGCCAGCAGCCCTCCACTAGCGGGGTACAATGAGCAGTTCTTC
CDR3 protein: CASSPPLAGYNEQFF
D gene: TRBD2
clone size: NA
CDR3 length: 15
J gene: TRBJ2-1
V gene: TRBV6-5

CDR3 DNA: TGCAGTGCTAGTTCGTCCACCTACGAGCAGTACTTC
CDR3 protein: CSASSSTYEQYF
D gene: NA
clone size: few
CDR3 length: 12
J gene: TRBJ2-7
V gene: TRBV20-1

CDR3 DNA: TGTGCCAGCAGCTTCCGGACAGGGCAGGTCTACAATGAGCAGTTCTTC
CDR3 protein: CASSFRTGQVYNEQFF
D gene: TRBD1
clone size: few
CDR3 length: 16
J gene: TRBJ2-1
V gene: TRBV5-5

CDR3 DNA: TGCGCCAGCAGGCGGGGGTTCGACAATGAGCAGTTCTTC
CDR3 protein: CASRRGFDNEQFF
D gene: TRBD2
clone size: NA
CDR3 length: 13
J gene: TRBJ2-1
V gene: TRBV4-1

CDR3 DNA: TGTGCCAGCAGTCCTTGGACTAGCGGGGCCGGGGAGCTGTTTTTT
CDR3 protein: CASSPWTSGAGELFF
D gene: TRBD2
clone size: NA
CDR3 length: 15
J gene: TRBJ2-2
V gene: TRBV27

CDR3 DNA: TGCGCCAGCAGCTCCGGCGGGGGGGCTCACAATGAGCAGTTCTTC
CDR3 protein: CASSSGGGAHNEQFF
D gene: TRBD2
clone size: many
CDR3 length: 15
J gene: TRBJ2-1
V gene: TRBV5-1

CDR3 DNA: TGCGCCAGCAGCTCCTCGAGGGAGAACGAGCAGTACTTC
CDR3 protein: CASSSSRENEQYF
D gene: NA
clone size: few
CDR3 length: 13
J gene: TRBJ2-7
V gene: TRBV5-1

CDR3 DNA: TGCGCCAGCAGCCAGGGGCAGGGGGCCGGGGAGCTGTTTTTT
CDR3 protein: CASSQGQGAGELFF
D gene: TRBD1
clone size: few
CDR3 length: 14
J gene: TRBJ2-2
V gene: TRBV4-3

CDR3 DNA: TGTGCCAGCAGCTCCCCCTGGGCGGGACACGTAGAGACCCAGTACTTC
CDR3 protein: CASSSPWAGHVETQYF
D gene: NA
clone size: few
CDR3 length: 16
J gene: TRBJ2-5
V gene: TRBV11-2

CDR3 DNA: TGTGCCAGCAGTTTGTACACCGGGCCCGCGCGCGGTGAGACCCAGTACTTC
CDR3 protein: CASSLYTGPARGETQYF
D gene: NA
clone size: NA
CDR3 length: 17
J gene: TRBJ2-5
V gene: TRBV27